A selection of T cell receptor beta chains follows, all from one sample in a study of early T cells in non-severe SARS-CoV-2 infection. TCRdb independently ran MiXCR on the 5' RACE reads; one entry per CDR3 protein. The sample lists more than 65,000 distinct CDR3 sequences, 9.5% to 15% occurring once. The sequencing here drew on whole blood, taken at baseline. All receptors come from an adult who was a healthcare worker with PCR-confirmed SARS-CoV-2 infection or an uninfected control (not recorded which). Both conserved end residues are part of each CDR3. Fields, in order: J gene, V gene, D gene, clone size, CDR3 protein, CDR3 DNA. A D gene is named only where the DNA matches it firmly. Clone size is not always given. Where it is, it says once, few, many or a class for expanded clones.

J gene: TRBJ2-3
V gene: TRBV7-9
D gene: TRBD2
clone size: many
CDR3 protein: CASSPITSGGTRTDTQYF
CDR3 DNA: TGTGCCAGCAGCCCCATTACTAGCGGGGGGACCCGCACAGATACGCAGTATTTT

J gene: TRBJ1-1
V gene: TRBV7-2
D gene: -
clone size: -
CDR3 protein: CASRFGATEAFF
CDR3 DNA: TGTGCCAGCAGATTTGGGGCCACTGAAGCTTTCTTT

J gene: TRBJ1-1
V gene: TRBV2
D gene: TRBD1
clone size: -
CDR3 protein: CASSIQGAWNTEAFF
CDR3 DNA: TGTGCCAGCAGTATACAGGGGGCTTGGAACACTGAAGCTTTCTTT

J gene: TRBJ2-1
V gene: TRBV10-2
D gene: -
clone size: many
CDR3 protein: CASSFQGHEQFF
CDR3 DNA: TGCGCCAGCAGTTTCCAGGGCCATGAGCAGTTCTTC

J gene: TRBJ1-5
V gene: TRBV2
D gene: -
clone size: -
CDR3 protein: CASTLSPGAGGNQPQHF
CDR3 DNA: TGTGCCAGCACCCTTTCCCCGGGGGCGGGGGGCAATCAGCCCCAGCATTTT

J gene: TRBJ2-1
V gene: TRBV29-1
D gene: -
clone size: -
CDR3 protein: CSGSGNEQFF
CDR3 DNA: TGCAGCGGATCAGGGAACGAGCAGTTCTTC

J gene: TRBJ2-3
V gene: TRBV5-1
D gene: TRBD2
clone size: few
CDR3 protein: CASSPQLAGMQYF
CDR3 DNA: TGCGCCAGCAGCCCCCAACTAGCGGGGATGCAGTATTTT

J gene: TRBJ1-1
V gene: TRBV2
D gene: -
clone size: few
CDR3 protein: CASSELQLGRNTEAFF
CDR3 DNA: TGTGCCAGCAGTGAACTCCAATTAGGCAGGAACACTGAAGCTTTCTTT

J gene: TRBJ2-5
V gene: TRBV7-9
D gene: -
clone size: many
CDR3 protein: CASSLNSGLGTQYF
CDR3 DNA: TGTGCCAGCAGCCTTAACTCTGGGCTGGGGACCCAGTACTTC

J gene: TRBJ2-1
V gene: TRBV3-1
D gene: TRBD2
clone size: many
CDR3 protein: CASSRPSGGINEQFF
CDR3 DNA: TGTGCCAGCAGCCGCCCTAGCGGGGGGATCAATGAGCAGTTCTTC

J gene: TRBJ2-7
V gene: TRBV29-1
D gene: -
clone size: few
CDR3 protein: CSVRSQGSSYEQYF
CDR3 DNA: TGCAGCGTCAGGAGCCAGGGGTCCTCCTACGAGCAGTACTTC

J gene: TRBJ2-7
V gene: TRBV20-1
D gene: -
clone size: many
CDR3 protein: CSAGEPRTATYEQYF
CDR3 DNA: TGCAGTGCGGGAGAACCCCGGACAGCCACCTACGAGCAGTACTTC

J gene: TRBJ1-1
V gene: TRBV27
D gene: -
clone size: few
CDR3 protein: CASSRGLDTEAFF
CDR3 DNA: TGTGCCAGCAGTAGGGGATTGGACACTGAAGCTTTCTTT

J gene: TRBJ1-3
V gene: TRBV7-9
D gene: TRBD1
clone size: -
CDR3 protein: CASSRAGTEISGNTIYF
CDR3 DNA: TGTGCCAGCAGTCGCGCCGGGACAGAGATCTCTGGAAACACCATATATTTT

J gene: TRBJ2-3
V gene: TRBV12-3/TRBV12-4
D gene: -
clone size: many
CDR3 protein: CASSPRGTQYF
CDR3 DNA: TGTGCCAGCAGCCCCCGCGGTACGCAGTATTTT

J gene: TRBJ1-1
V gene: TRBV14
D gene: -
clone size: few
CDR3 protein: CASSQVGTEAFF
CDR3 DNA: TGTGCCAGCAGCCAAGTGGGCACTGAAGCTTTCTTT

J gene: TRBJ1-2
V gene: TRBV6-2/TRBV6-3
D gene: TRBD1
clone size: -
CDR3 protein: CASTTTGAGYTF
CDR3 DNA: TGTGCCAGCACCACAACAGGGGCCGGCTACACCTTC

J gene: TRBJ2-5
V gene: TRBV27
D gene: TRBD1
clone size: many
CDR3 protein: CASSSLLTGGWQETQYF
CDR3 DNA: TGTGCCAGCAGTTCCCTCTTGACAGGGGGGTGGCAAGAGACCCAGTACTTC

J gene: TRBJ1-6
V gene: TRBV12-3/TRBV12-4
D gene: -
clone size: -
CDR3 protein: CASSPRGGGSPLHF
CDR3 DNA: TGTGCCAGCAGTCCACGGGGGGGCGGTTCACCCCTCCACTTT

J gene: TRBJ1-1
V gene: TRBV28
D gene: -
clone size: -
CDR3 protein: CASSSGVTMNTEAFF
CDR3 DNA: TGTGCCAGCAGTTCTGGGGTAACCATGAACACTGAAGCTTTCTTT

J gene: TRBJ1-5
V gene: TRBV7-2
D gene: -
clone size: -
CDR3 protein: CASSLNNQPQHF
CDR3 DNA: TGTGCCAGCAGCCTTAACAATCAGCCCCAGCATTTT

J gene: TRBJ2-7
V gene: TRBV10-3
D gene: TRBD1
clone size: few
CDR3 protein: CAISLGQDPSYEQYF
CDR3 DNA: TGTGCCATCAGCCTGGGACAGGATCCCTCCTACGAGCAGTACTTC

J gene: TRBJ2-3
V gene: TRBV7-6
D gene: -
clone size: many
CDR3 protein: CASPRGRQNTDTQYF
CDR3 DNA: TGTGCCAGTCCACGTGGTAGGCAAAACACAGATACGCAGTATTTT

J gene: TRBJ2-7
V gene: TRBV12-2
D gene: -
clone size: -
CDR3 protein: CASRGSGPGAYEQYF
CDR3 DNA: TGTGCAAGTCGAGGTTCCGGGCCCGGGGCCTACGAGCAGTACTTC

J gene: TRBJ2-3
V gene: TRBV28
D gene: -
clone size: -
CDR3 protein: CASSSLSSPTDTQYF
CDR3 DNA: TGTGCCAGCAGTTCCTTGTCCAGCCCGACAGATACGCAGTATTTT

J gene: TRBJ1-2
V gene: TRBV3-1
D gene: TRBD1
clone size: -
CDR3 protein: CASSQRTGGLYGYTF
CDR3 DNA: TGTGCCAGCAGCCAACGGACAGGGGGCCTATATGGCTACACCTTC

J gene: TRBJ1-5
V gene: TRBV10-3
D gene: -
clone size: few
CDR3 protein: CAISDGVHSNQPQHF
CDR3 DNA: TGTGCCATCAGCGATGGAGTTCATAGCAATCAGCCCCAGCATTTT

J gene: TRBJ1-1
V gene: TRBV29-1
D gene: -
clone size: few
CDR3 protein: CSVEGDPGRPDAFF
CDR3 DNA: TGCAGCGTTGAAGGCGATCCGGGGAGGCCTGACGCTTTCTTT

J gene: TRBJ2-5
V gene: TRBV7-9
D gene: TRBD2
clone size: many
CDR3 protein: CASSRMSGGLIQETQYF
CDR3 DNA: TGTGCCAGCAGCCGGATGAGCGGGGGTTTAATTCAAGAGACCCAGTACTTC

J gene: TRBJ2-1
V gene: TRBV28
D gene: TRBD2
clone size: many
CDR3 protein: CASSPRGAGGHEQFF
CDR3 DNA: TGTGCCAGCAGCCCGAGAGGGGCGGGGGGGCATGAGCAGTTCTTC

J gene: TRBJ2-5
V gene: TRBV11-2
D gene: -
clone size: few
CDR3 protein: CASSHFRAETQYF
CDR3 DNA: TGTGCCAGCAGCCATTTTCGGGCAGAGACCCAGTACTTC

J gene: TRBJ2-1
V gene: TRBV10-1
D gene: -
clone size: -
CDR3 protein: CASSESAGGNEQFF
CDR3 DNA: TGCGCCAGCAGTGAGTCCGCTGGAGGCAATGAGCAGTTCTTC

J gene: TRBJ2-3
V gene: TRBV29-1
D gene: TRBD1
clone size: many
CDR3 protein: CSGTGGNTDTQYF
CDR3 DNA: TGCAGCGGGACAGGGGGTAACACAGATACGCAGTATTTT

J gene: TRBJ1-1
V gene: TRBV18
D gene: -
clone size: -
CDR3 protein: CASSPSLMEVGPTEVFF
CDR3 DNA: TGTGCCAGCTCACCAAGCTTAATGGAGGTAGGACCCACTGAAGTTTTCTTT

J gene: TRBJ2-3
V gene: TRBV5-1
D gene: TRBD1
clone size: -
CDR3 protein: CASSSGQGYTDTQYF
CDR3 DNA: TGCGCCAGCAGCTCCGGACAGGGCTACACAGATACGCAGTATTTT

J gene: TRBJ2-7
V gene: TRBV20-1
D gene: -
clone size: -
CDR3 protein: CSATQGGNPYEQYF
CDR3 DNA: TGCAGTGCTACCCAGGGAGGCAACCCCTACGAGCAGTACTTC

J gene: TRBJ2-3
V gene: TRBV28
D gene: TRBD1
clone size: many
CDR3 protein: CASSDLTGIGTDTQYF
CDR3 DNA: TGTGCCAGCAGTGACCTGACAGGGATCGGCACAGATACGCAGTATTTT

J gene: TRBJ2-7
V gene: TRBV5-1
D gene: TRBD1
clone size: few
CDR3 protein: CASSHTGTAPYEQYF
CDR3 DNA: TGCGCCAGCAGCCACACCGGGACAGCCCCCTACGAGCAGTACTTC

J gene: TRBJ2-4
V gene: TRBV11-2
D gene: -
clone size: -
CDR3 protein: CASSLGLNIQYF
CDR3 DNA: TGTGCCAGCAGCTTAGGGCTGAACATTCAGTACTTC

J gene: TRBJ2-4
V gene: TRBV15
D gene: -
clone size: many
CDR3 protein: CATSREAGSQLAKNIQYF
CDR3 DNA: TGTGCCACCAGCAGAGAGGCGGGATCGCAACTAGCCAAAAACATTCAGTACTTC

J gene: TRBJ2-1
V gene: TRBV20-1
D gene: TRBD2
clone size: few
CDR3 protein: CSATGTTSYNEQFF
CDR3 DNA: TGCAGTGCTACCGGGACTACCTCCTACAATGAGCAGTTCTTC

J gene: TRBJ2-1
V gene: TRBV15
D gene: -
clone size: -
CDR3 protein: CATSTQQGYEQFF
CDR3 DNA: TGTGCCACCAGCACGCAGCAGGGCTATGAGCAGTTCTTC

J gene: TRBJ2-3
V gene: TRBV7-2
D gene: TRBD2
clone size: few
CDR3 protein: CASRQGLAGDTQYF
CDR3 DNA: TGTGCCAGCAGGCAAGGACTAGCGGGGGATACGCAGTATTTT

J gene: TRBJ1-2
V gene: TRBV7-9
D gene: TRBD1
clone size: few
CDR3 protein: CASSLRDRVFAGYTF
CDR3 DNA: TGTGCCAGCAGCTTAAGGGACAGGGTGTTTGCGGGCTACACCTTC

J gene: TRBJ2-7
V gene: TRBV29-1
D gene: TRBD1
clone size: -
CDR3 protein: CSATMTGSVEQYF
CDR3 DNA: TGCAGCGCTACCATGACAGGGTCGGTCGAGCAGTACTTC

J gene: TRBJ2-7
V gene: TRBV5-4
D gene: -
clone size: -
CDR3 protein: CASSLAVGDTYEQYF
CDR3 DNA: TGTGCCAGCAGCTTGGCGGTTGGGGACACCTACGAGCAGTACTTC

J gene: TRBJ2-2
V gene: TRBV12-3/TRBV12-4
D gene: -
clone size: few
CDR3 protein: CASSLRQPTGELFF
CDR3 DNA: TGTGCCAGCAGTTTACGGCAGCCTACCGGGGAGCTGTTTTTT

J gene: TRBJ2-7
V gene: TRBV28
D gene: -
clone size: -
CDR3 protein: CASSPSPPPYEQYF
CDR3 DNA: TGTGCCAGCAGTCCTAGTCCCCCCCCCTACGAGCAGTACTTC

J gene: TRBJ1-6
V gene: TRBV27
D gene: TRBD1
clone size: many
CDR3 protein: CASSRQGYLDSPLHF
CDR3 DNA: TGTGCCAGCAGTCGACAGGGGTATCTAGATTCACCCCTCCACTTT

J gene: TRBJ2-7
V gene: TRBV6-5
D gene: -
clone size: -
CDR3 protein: CASSGSTGFSYEQYF
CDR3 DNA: TGTGCCAGCAGTGGATCGACAGGCTTCTCCTACGAGCAGTACTTC

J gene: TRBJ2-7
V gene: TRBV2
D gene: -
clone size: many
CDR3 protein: CASRGDHPTGQYF
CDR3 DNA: TGTGCCAGCCGAGGCGACCATCCCACGGGGCAGTACTTC

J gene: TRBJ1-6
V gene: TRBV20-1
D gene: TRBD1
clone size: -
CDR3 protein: CSATPPTGVKSPLHF
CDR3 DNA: TGCAGTGCCACCCCTCCGACAGGGGTGAAATCACCCCTCCACTTT

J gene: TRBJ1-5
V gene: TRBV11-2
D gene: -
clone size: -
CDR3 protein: CASSFGANQPQHF
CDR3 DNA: TGTGCCAGCAGCTTCGGAGCAAATCAGCCCCAGCATTTT